This TCR beta chain derives from a study of graft-versus-host responses after intestinal transplantation. The wider study: Multivisceral, liver-intestinal, or isolated intestinal transplants were received by the recipients. Study-level points and caveats: Allograft graft-versus-host to host-versus-graft clonal ratios ran high in patients with graft-donor T cell macrochimerism.

Remarks on this clone: What it binds is not known.

The assay was immunoSEQ multiplex PCR, and TCRdb's table has in-frame clones only and misses some. The table lists roughly 99,000 clones, 86% of them singletons. CDR3 length: 17 residues. Trimming cost V 7 bases and J 1 base; bases outside gene matches: 6. Germline assignment: CDR1 MNHEY and CDR2 SMNVEV (reference sequence). The sample was PBMCs, taken 255 days after intestinal transplant. The receptor was isolated from a human patient who received an intestinal transplant, so some T cells may come from the graft donor. The chain links TRBV27 to TRBJ2-3, with TRBD2 identical over 15 bases. The CDR3, as DNA: TGTGCCAGCAACGGACTAGCGGGGGGGCCTGGCACAGATACGCAGTATTTT. Its translation: CASNGLAGGPGTDTQYF.